This TCR beta chain was identified in a study of T cells in Graves' hyperthyroidism and ophthalmopathy. Germline V lookup: CDR1 MNHNS, CDR2 SASEGT. The V end lost 5 bases, the J end lost 6 bases, and 13 bases lay between the germline ends. The CDR3 is made up of 14 amino acids. Researchers amplified the TCR beta CDR3 regions from RNA transcripts. The HTBI primer set drove a first-round RT-PCR of the TCR CDR3. Using its own MiXCR run on the multiplex PCR reads, TCRdb lists one record per CDR3 protein. The sample consists of hundreds of thousands of distinct CDR3 sequences, roughly 20% of them appearing once.

The sequence derives from a man aged 45-60 years with Graves' ophthalmopathy. Sequenced sample: blood. The rearrangement links TRBV6-1 to TRBJ1-4, with D hard to call. The CDR3 DNA sequence: TGTGCCAGCAGTCCACGCTGGACGGATGAAAAACTGTTTTTT. Encoded protein: CASSPRWTDEKLFF.